The 21 T cell receptor beta chains listed next were all sequenced from one sample in a study of blood T cell repertoires in COVID-19. Measured with immunoSEQ multiplex PCR; TCRdb has only the in-frame clones, and not every one. This table has 120,000 or so clones, around nine tenths appearing once. Source material: peripheral blood. Receptor source: a woman in her forties or fifties with active or convalescent COVID-19.

V and J are TRBV9 and TRBJ2-5, with TRBD2 as a possible D gene (6 bases). The CDR3 runs to 15 residues. V lost 0 bases to trimming and J lost 5 bases, with 14 bases between them. Germline-derived CDR1 and CDR2 are SGDLS and YYNGEE. The CDR3 region is CASSVEGYRGETQYF. The CDR3 bases are TGTGCCAGCAGCGTAGAAGGTTACCGGGGGGAGACCCAGTACTTC.

This chain connects TRBV28 to TRBJ1-5, with 11 bases aligning to TRBD1. V lost 8 bases to trimming and J lost 0 bases; unmatched junction nucleotides: 12. Per the germline V gene, CDR1 is MDHEN and CDR2 is SYDVKM. The CDR3 totals 18 residues. The CDR3, as DNA: TGTGCCAGCCCACCGGGACAGGGGGGAATCTATAGCAATCAGCCCCAGCATTTT. Protein product: CASPPGQGGIYSNQPQHF.

The chain has TRBV5-4 and TRBJ2-3; TRBD2 agrees at 9 bases. Germline values: CDR1 SGHNT, CDR2 YYREEE (reference sequence). The V and J ends lost 3 bases and 5 bases, in that order; junction bases with no gene match: 1. The length of the CDR3 is 13 residues. This CDR3 reads CASSWTSEDTQYF. As DNA, the CDR3 is TGTGCCAGCAGCTGGACTAGCGAAGATACGCAGTATTTT. Full variable domain (remainder filled in from reference TRBV5-4 and TRBJ2-3): ETGVTQSPTHLIKTRGQQVTLRCSSQSGHNTVSWYQQALGQGPQFIFQYYREEENGRGNFPPRFSGLQFPNYSSELNVNALELDDSALYLCASSWTSEDTQYFGPGTRLTVL.

The chain carries TRBV10-3 and TRBJ2-7; D might be TRBD1 (5 bases). Germline assignment: CDR1 ENHRY and CDR2 SYGVKD. The CDR3 spans 16 residues. Trimming removed 10 bases from V and 4 bases from J, with 26 bases in between. Here the CDR3 reads CASANTQGSDGYEQYF. The CDR3 DNA is TGTGCCAGCGCCAATACCCAGGGTTCGGATGGGTACGAGCAGTACTTC.

V usage is TRBV5-4 and J usage is TRBJ1-2; D not certain. The germline V gene has CDR1 SGHNT and CDR2 YYREEE (reference sequence). The CDR3 sequence is 14 residues long. With 1 base removed from V and 6 bases from J, the gap between germline ends came to 13 bases. The CDR3 loop is CASSLPYISDGYTF. The CDR3 DNA sequence: TGTGCCAGCAGCTTGCCTTATATCTCGGATGGCTACACCTTC.

This chain uses TRBV5-1 with TRBJ2-1; no clear D gene. CDR1 is SGHRS and CDR2 is YFSETQ in the germline V gene. V was shortened by 7 bases and J by 4 bases, with 12 bases between the two germline ends. The CDR3 totals 13 residues. The CDR3, as DNA: TGCGCCAGCGTTTCTTCTAGTTACAATGAGCAGTTCTTC. It codes for CASVSSSYNEQFF.

The rearrangement joins TRBV19 to TRBJ1-2; 7 nucleotides line up with TRBD1. Germline values: CDR1 LNHDA, CDR2 SQIVND (reference sequence). Losses at the gene ends were 5 bases for V and 5 bases for J; bases not matched to a gene: 8. The CDR3 extends over 14 amino acids. In DNA, the CDR3 is TGTGCCAGTAGTGCCGGGACAGAAAGTTATGGCTACACCTTC. It encodes CASSAGTESYGYTF.

J is TRBJ2-1 and V is TRBV30, with 8 positions matching TRBD2. The CDR3 has 13 residues. The germline V gene has CDR1 GTSNPN and CDR2 SVGIG (reference sequence). V lost 5 bases to trimming and J lost 4 bases; unmatched junction nucleotides: 4. In DNA form, the CDR3 reads TGTGCCTGGTCAACTAGCGGATACAATGAGCAGTTCTTC. Residues: CAWSTSGYNEQFF.

Comments on this clone: A read error is likely, as this CDR3 ends without the conserved phenylalanine or tryptophan. No DNA is shown, since the ends of the CDR3 on it are uncertain; the CDR3 is the one TCRdb lists. J is TRBJ2-7 and V is TRBV14; the D segment call TRBD1 is taken from the table without a DNA check. CDR1 SGHDN and CDR2 FVKESK come from the germline V gene. The CDR3 is 17 amino acids long, termini counted. CDR3 in amino acids: CASSQVDDRENVPRNVS.

This clone was observed a single time. The chain employs TRBV11-2 and TRBJ1-1, with TRBD1 matching over 10 bases. CDR1 is SGHAT, CDR2 FQNNGV, per germline. The CDR3 length is 15 residues. J lost 5 bases, V lost 5 bases, and 8 bases had no gene match. CDR3 protein: CASSPGQGGNTEAFF. The CDR3 DNA reads as TGTGCCAGCAGCCCCGGACAGGGGGGCAATACTGAAGCTTTCTTT.

V gene TRBV6-2 or TRBV6-3 combines with J gene TRBJ1-1; D is ambiguous. The CDR3 has 11 amino acids. Per germline, CDR1 MNHEY and CDR2 SVGEGT. V gave up 4 bases and J gave up 5 bases, with 5 bases separating them. CDR3 in amino acids: CASSWSTEAFF. CDR3 in DNA: TGTGCCAGCAGTTGGAGTACTGAAGCTTTCTTT.

This clone came up once. This chain links TRBV6-5 with TRBJ1-6; 8 bases agree with TRBD1. V was pared by 5 bases and J by 12 bases, with 6 bases of the junction left unmatched. CDR1 and CDR2 (germline): MNHEY, SVGAGI. CDR3 length: 13 amino acids. The CDR3 nucleotides are TGTGCCAGCAGTCTACCTGACAGGGGACCCCTCCACTTT. Translating it yields CASSLPDRGPLHF.

V and J are TRBV19 and TRBJ2-2; D gene unclear. The V and J ends lost 7 bases and 3 bases respectively, with 15 bases between them. CDR3 length: 15 amino acids. From germline, CDR1 is LNHDA and CDR2 SQIVND (reference sequence). The CDR3 bases are TGTGCCAGTACCCGTGGCGGCGTGGACACCGGGGAGCTGTTTTTT. Translated, it gives CASTRGGVDTGELFF.

This clone was counted a single time. This chain links TRBV20-1 with TRBJ1-4; 9 nucleotides align to TRBD1. The CDR3 is 12 residues long. V trimming: 3 bases; J trimming: 10 bases; junction bases outside the gene matches: 3. Per the germline V gene, CDR1 is DFQATT and CDR2 is SNEGSKA (reference sequence). CDR3 region: CSASRQGGKLFF. The CDR3 nucleotides are TGCAGTGCTAGTAGACAGGGGGGAAAACTGTTTTTT.

This chain connects TRBV3-1 (or the pseudogene TRBV3-2) to TRBJ2-1; D not certain. Trimming took 4 bases from V and 4 from J, leaving 14 bases between them. CDR1 LGHDT and CDR2 YNNKEL come from the germline V gene (reference sequence). The CDR3 length is 15 residues. DNA of the CDR3: TGTGCCAGCAGCCCCTCCCTAGTGGAATACAATGAGCAGTTCTTC. This translates into CASSPSLVEYNEQFF.

This chain uses TRBV11-2 with TRBJ1-1, with D unresolved. Looked up from germline, CDR1 is SGHAT and CDR2 is FQNNGV. This CDR3 has 15 residues. V shed 1 base and J shed 1 base, with 10 bases lying between them. The CDR3 region is CASSLGSTRNTEAFF. CDR3 nucleotide sequence: TGTGCCAGCAGCTTAGGGTCTACCCGGAACACTGAAGCTTTCTTT.

This chain connects TRBV12-5 to TRBJ2-5; no clear D gene. The CDR3 totals 11 residues. Germline lookup yields CDR1 LGHNT and CDR2 FRNRAP. V lost 3 bases and J lost 5, with 4 bases in between. The CDR3 region has the DNA TGTGCTAGTGGTTTCGGGGAGACCCAGTACTTC. This gives the protein CASGFGETQYF.

The chain employs TRBV24-1 and TRBJ2-3, with 9 bases fitting TRBD2. Per germline, CDR1 KGHDR and CDR2 SFDVKD. There are 13 residues in the CDR3. V trimming: 3 bases; J trimming: 8 bases; junction bases outside the gene matches: 2. Here the CDR3 DNA reads TGTGCCACCAGTGATGGGACTAGCTTTACGCAGTATTTT. This translates into CATSDGTSFTQYF.

This rearrangement joins TRBV7-8 to TRBJ1-5; weak D call: TRBD1 (5 bases). The germline CDR1 and CDR2 sequences are SGHVS and FQNEAQ. The V gene lost 0 bases and the J gene lost 5 bases, with 5 bases spanning the gap. CDR3 length: 13 residues. CDR3 loop: CASSLAGDQPQHF. CDR3 DNA sequence: TGTGCCAGCAGCTTAGCAGGGGATCAGCCCCAGCATTTT.

The chain has TRBV6-2 or TRBV6-3 and TRBJ2-5, with D unclear. Trimming cost V 1 base and J 4 bases, with 13 bases left between them. Germline V CDR1 and CDR2: MNHEY, SVGEGT. This CDR3 comprises 15 residues. The CDR3 spells CASSYFDSGRETQYF. The CDR3 DNA reads TGTGCCAGCAGTTACTTTGACTCCGGAAGAGAGACCCAGTACTTC.

This clone was picked up a small number of times. The chain recombines TRBV5-1 with TRBJ2-2, with D possibly matching TRBD2 (6 bases). This CDR3 is 15 amino acids long. V dropped 5 bases and J dropped 6 bases, with 17 bases sitting between them. Germline lookup yields CDR1 SGHRS and CDR2 YFSETQ. The CDR3 nucleotides are TGCGCCAGCAGGGCGGGGCCCGACGCCCCCGGGGAGCTGTTTTTT. Translation gives CASRAGPDAPGELFF.